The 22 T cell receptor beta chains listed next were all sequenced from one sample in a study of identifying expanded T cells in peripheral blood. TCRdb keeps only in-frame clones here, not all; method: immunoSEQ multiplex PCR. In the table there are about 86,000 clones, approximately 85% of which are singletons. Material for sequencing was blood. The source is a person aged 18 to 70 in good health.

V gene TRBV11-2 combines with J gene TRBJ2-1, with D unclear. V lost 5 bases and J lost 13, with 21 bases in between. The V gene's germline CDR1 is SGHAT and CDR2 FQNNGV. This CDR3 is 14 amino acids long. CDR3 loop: CASSRTMAEINQFF. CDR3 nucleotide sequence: TGTGCCAGCAGCCGTACAATGGCAGAAATAAACCAGTTCTTC.

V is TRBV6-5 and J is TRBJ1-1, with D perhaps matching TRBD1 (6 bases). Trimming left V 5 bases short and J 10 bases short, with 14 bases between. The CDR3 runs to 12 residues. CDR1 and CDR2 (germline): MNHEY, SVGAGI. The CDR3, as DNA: TGTGCCAGCAGTGACACTACAGGGAGAGCTTTCTTT. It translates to CASSDTTGRAFF.

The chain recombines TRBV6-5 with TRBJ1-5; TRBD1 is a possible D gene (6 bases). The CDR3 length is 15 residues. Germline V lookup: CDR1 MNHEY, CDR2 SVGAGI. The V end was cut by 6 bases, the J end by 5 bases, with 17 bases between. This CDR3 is CASSPTGEGDQPQHF. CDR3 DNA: TGTGCCAGCAGCCCCACCGGGGAGGGGGATCAGCCCCAGCATTTT.

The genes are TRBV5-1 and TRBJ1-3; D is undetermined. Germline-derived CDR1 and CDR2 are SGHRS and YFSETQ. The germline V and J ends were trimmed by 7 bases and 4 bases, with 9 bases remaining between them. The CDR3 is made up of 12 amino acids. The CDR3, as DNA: TGCGCCAGCTCCCTGGAAGGAAACACCATATATTTT. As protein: CASSLEGNTIYF.

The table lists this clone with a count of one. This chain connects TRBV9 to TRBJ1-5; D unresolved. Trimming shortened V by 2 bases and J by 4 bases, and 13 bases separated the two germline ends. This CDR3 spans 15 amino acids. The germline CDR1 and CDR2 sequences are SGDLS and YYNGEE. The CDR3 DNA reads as TGTGCCAGCAGCGTCGGCAGCTCTACTAATCAGCCCCAGCATTTT. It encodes CASSVGSSTNQPQHF.

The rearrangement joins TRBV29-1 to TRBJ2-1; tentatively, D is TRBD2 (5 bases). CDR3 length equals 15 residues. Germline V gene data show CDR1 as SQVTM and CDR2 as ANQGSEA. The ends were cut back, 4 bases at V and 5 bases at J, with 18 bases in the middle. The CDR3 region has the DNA TGCAGCGTTGTTTATTGGGAGTTTAGGCACAATGAGCAGTTCTTC. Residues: CSVVYWEFRHNEQFF.

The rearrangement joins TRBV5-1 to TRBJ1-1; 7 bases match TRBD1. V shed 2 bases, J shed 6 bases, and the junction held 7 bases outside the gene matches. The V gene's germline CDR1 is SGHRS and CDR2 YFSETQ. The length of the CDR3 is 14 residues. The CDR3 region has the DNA TGCGCCAGCAGCTTAACAGGGGTAAGCGCTGAAGCTTTCTTT. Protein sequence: CASSLTGVSAEAFF. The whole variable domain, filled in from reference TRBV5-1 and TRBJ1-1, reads KAGVTQTPRYLIKTRGQQVTLSCSPISGHRSVSWYQQTPGQGLQFLFEYFSETQRNKGNFPGRFSGRQFSNSRSEMNVSTLELGDSALYLCASSLTGVSAEAFFGQGTRLTVV.

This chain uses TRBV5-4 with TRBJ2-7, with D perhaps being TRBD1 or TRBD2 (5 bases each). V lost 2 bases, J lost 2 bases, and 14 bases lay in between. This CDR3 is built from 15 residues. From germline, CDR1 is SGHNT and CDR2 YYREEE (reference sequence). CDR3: CASSFRGRRTYEQYF. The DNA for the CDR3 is TGTGCCAGCAGCTTCCGGGGACGCCGAACCTACGAGCAGTACTTC.

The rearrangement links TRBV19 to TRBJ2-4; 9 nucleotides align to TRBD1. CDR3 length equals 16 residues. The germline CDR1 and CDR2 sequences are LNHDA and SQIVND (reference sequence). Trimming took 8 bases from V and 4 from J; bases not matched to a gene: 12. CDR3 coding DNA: TGTGCCAGTGTAGCCTCGACAGGGGGGAGTAAAAACATTCAGTACTTC. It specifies CASVASTGGSKNIQYF.

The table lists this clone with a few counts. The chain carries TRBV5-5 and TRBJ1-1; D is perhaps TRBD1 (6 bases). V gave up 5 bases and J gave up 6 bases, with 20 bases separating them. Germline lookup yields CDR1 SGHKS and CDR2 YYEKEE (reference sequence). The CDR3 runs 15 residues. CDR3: CASRVPGGRDSEAFF. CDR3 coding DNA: TGTGCCAGCAGGGTACCTGGGGGCCGGGACTCTGAAGCTTTCTTT.

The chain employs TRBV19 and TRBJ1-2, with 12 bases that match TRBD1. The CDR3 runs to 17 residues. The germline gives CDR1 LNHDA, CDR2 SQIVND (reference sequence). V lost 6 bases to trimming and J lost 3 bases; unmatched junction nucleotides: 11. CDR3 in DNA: TGTGCCAGTAGCCTGGACGCCGGGACAGGGGGCGACTATGGCTACACCTTC. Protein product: CASSLDAGTGGDYGYTF.

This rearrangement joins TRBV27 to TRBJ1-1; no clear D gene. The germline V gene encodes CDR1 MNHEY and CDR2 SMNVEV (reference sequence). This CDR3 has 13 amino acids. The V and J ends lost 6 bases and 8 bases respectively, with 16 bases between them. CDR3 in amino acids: CASSITSGEEAFF. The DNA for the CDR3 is TGTGCCAGCAGCATTACCTCGGGAGAAGAAGCTTTCTTT.

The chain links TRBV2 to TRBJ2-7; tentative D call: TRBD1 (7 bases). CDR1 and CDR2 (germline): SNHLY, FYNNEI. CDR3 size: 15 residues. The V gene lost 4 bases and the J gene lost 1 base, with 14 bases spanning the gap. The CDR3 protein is CASSVFSGGSYEQYF. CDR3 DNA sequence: TGTGCCAGCAGTGTGTTTTCAGGGGGGTCCTACGAGCAGTACTTC.

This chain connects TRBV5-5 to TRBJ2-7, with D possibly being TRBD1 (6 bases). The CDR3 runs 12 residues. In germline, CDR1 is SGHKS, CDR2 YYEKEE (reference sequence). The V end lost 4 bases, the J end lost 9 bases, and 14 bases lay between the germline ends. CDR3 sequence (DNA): TGTGCCAGCAGCCAGGGGCCGTCCGGGCAGTACTTC. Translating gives CASSQGPSGQYF.

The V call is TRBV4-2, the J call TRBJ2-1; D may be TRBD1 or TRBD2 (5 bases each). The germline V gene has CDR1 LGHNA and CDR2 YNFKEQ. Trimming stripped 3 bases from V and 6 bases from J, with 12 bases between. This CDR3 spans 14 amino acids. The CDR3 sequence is CASSHPGLSNEQFF. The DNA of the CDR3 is TGTGCCAGCAGCCACCCGGGGCTTAGCAATGAGCAGTTCTTC.

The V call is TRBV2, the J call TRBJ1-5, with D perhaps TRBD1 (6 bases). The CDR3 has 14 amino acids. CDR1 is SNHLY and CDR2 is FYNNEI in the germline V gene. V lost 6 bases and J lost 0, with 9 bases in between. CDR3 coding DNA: TGTGCCAGCAGAGGGACACTTAGCAATCAGCCCCAGCATTTT. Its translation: CASRGTLSNQPQHF.

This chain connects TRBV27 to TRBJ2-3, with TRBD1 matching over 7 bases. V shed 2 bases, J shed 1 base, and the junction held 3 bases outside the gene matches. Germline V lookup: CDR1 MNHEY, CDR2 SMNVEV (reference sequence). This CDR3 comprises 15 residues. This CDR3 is CASSLRTGGTDTQYF. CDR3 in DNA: TGTGCCAGCAGTTTACGAACAGGGGGCACAGATACGCAGTATTTT.

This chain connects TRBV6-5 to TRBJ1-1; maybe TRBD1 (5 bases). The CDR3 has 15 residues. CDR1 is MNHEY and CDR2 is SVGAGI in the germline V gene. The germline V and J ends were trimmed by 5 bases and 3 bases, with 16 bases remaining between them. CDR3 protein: CASSTDRSGYTEAFF. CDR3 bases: TGTGCCAGCAGTACCGACAGATCGGGATACACTGAAGCTTTCTTT.

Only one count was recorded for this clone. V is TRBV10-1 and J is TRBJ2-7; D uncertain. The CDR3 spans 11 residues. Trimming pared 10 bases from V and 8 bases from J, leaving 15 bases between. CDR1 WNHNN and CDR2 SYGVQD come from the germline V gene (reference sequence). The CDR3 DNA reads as TGCGCCACCCTATTAATCGGCAAGCAGTACTTC. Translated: CATLLIGKQYF.

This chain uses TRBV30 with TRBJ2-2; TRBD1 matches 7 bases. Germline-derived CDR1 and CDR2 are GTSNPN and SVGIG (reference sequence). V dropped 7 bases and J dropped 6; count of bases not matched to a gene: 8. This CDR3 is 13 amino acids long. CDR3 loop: CASVTGVAGELFF. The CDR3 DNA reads TGTGCCTCAGTAACAGGGGTCGCCGGGGAGCTGTTTTTT.

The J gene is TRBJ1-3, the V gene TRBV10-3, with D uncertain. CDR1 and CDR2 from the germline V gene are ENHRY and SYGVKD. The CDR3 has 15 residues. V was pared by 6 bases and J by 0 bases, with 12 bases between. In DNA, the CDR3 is TGTGCCATCAGGGATCTTTCCCTCTCTGGAAACACCATATATTTT. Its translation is CAIRDLSLSGNTIYF.

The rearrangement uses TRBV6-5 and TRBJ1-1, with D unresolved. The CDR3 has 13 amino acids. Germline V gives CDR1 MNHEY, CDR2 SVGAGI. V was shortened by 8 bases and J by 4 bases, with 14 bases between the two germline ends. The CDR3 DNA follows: TGTGCCAGCCAGTTTTTATATAGCACTGAAGCTTTCTTT. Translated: CASQFLYSTEAFF.